Below, one TCR beta chain is given with its context. This clonotype occurred many times. Its cognate antigen has yet to be identified. Base quality data are lacking; no much larger clone is found one base away. From its cysteine to its phenylalanine, the CDR3 spans 14 amino acids. Only the CDR3 DNA is retained, 42 bases long and in frame from the first base. V sheds 2 bases and J sheds 0 bases, leaving 6 bases between their ends. The germline V gene encodes CDR1 SGHRS and CDR2 YFSETQ. Unsorted PBMC libraries were generated from 2 million PBMCs stored in RNAlater at -80 °C until RNA extraction. Multiple sclerosis patients were enrolled in a US clinical protocol evaluating disease progression by magnetic resonance imaging. Peripheral blood underwent Ficoll-Hypaque density gradient centrifugation to isolate PBMCs, which were then cryopreserved in liquid nitrogen. The data belong to a study of neurological immune-mediated disorders (dated by TCRdb to the late 2010s). For the wider study: Among the approximately 35 multiple sclerosis patients, relapsing-remitting MS accounted for around 30 and secondary progressive MS accounted for 3. Using UMI-based sequencing, the study compared peripheral blood TCR-beta repertoires from patients with HTLV-I-associated myelopathy (HAM/TSP), patients with multiple sclerosis, and healthy controls. Alongside PBMC samples, the set of some 98 TCR-beta libraries contained longitudinal samples, technical triplicates, and paired CD4+ and CD8+ T-cell subsets that had been sorted. The cohort was made up of about 68 subjects, consisting of roughly 15 HAM/TSP patients, about 35 multiple sclerosis patients and approximately 20 healthy controls. Broader findings and caveats from the paper: The MS cluster was not associated with any clinical or MRI features, and the authors stated that larger cohorts are needed. TCR clonal expansion was highest in HAM/TSP patients and lowest in MS patients, with MS patients falling below even healthy controls. In phylogenetic analysis, the repertoires of 18 of 34 MS patients grouped into a cluster of related CDR3 sequences, which suggests a possible signature at the repertoire level. No identical CDR3 amino acid sequences were shared among expanded clones across subjects, suggesting private TCR-beta repertoires in all groups.

cDNA was synthesized by template-switch 5'RACE using a primer with a 10-nucleotide random unique molecular identifier that tagged each TCR transcript. Over 180 million TCR-beta sequences, covering 15-18 subjects, were produced in each sequencing run. The RNeasy kit was used to extract total RNA. Using the KAPA Real-time Library Amplification kit, TCR-beta VDJ regions were amplified with primers for the TCR constant region and the 5'RACE anchor. A first PCR added sample indexes and Illumina adaptors, after which a second PCR increased the library yield. After Ampure bead purification, the roughly 650 bp TCR product was size-selected on a 2% E-gel SizeSelection system. Before pooling, library quality was assessed on a Bioanalyzer, concentration was determined with Qubit, and library quantification was performed with the Kapa Library Quantification kit. Paired-end 2 x 150 bp sequencing of the libraries was performed on an Illumina HiSeq 2500. To increase sequence diversity, roughly 24-32% phiX was spiked into each library pool. Per the source publication's procedure: Quality-filtered reads were processed with the UMI-based MiGEC pipeline, and over 75% of raw TCR sequences were removed by the MiGEC pipeline during error correction. IMGT germline references were used for aligning VDJ genes, and each clonotype was defined as a unique CDR3 amino acid sequence together with its V-J genes. Clonal expansion, Shannon diversity and CDR3 relatedness (CalcPairwiseDistances, ClusterSamples) were evaluated with VDJtools, and phylogenetic trees were built with CLCbio workbench. Using coefficient-of-variation modelling across technical triplicates, the study counted a clone as expanded if it had at least 8 unique UMIs. TCRdb reworked the public reads: Q25 trimming with fastp, MiXCR clone assembly, productive beta chains retained. Entries are consolidated by CDR3 protein sequence, retaining the most common genes and DNA. Here the V and J calls rest on TCRdb's processing, not on the authors' analysis. The sample includes around 35,000 distinct CDR3 sequences, with roughly 1.6% observed a single time. The ten top clones hold approximately 8.7% of the sample.

Specimen: PBMCs. This receptor chain uses TRBV5-1 and TRBJ2-1; no D gene is confidently identified. The sequence was obtained from a woman in her 30s with multiple sclerosis. The DNA sequence is TGCGCCAGCAGCTTTGCTAGCTCCTACAATGAGCAGTTCTTC. This translates into CASSFASSYNEQFF.